Listed below are T cell receptor beta chains from one sample, sequenced in a study of PD-1 blockade in mismatch repair-deficient tumors. Clones were sequenced by immunoSEQ multiplex PCR, and TCRdb holds only the in-frame ones, with some missing. The sample carries 60,000 to 70,000 clones, about 87% recorded once. Sequencing was performed on peripheral blood, taken 52 weeks after starting pembrolizumab. The receptors here all came from an adult with mismatch repair-deficient cancer. The CDR3 runs from the conserved cysteine through the conserved F or W. D genes are given only for firm matches. Rows give clone size only sometimes, using once, few, many, or a class for an expanded clone.

J gene	clone size	D gene	V gene	CDR3 protein	CDR3 DNA
TRBJ2-7	-	TRBD2	TRBV28	CASSNNIIQREGSYEQYF	TGTGCCAGCAGCAACAATATAATCCAGCGGGAGGGATCATACGAGCAGTACTTC
TRBJ2-1	-	-	TRBV4-1	CASSQLVNEQFF	TGCGCCAGCAGCCAATTAGTTAATGAGCAGTTCTTC
TRBJ2-5	-	-	TRBV4-1	CASSQASSPSETQYF	TGCGCCAGCAGCCAAGCTTCTTCCCCCTCGGAGACCCAGTACTTC
TRBJ2-7	-	-	TRBV30	CAWSPGPRGEQYF	TGTGCCTGGAGCCCGGGCCCTAGGGGGGAGCAGTACTTC
TRBJ2-7	once	-	TRBV29-1	CSVVPQGLPSYEQYF	TGCAGCGTTGTTCCCCAGGGGCTGCCCTCCTACGAGCAGTACTTC
TRBJ2-1	-	-	TRBV6-4	CASSLGPYNEQFF	TGTGCCAGCAGCCTCGGCCCCTACAATGAGCAGTTCTTC
TRBJ2-7	-	TRBD2	TRBV4-1	CASSPVTGTSSSEQYF	TGCGCCAGCAGCCCGGTCACCGGGACTAGCTCGTCCGAGCAGTACTTC
TRBJ1-1	once	-	TRBV7-9	CASSLDWGGTEAFF	TGTGCCAGCAGCTTAGACTGGGGCGGCACTGAAGCTTTCTTT
TRBJ2-5	once	-	TRBV7-2	CASSLAAEETQYF	TGTGCCAGCAGCTTAGCAGCAGAGGAGACCCAGTACTTC
TRBJ2-7	once	-	TRBV11-3	CASRNGSSYEQYF	TGTGCCAGCAGGAACGGGAGTTCCTACGAGCAGTACTTC
TRBJ2-3	-	-	TRBV5-8	CASSPWDTTSFTDTQYF	TGTGCCAGCAGCCCTTGGGACACGACCTCCTTCACAGATACGCAGTATTTT
TRBJ2-1	once	TRBD2	TRBV13	CASSQGLALYNEQFF	TGTGCCAGCAGCCAGGGACTAGCGCTCTACAATGAGCAGTTCTTC
TRBJ1-4	-	TRBD1	TRBV10-3	CAISGTGDEKLFF	TGTGCCATCAGTGGGACAGGGGATGAAAAACTGTTTTTT
TRBJ2-6	few	TRBD1	TRBV25-1	CASSDAGGHNVLTF	TGTGCCAGCAGTGATGCAGGGGGACACAACGTCCTGACTTTC
TRBJ2-7	once	-	TRBV23-1	CASSQSTRTGTLYEQYF	TGCGCCAGCAGTCAATCGACTAGGACAGGCACCCTCTACGAGCAGTACTTC
TRBJ2-2	once	TRBD1	TRBV14	CASSRQGSTGELFF	TGTGCCAGCAGCCGACAGGGGAGCACCGGGGAGCTGTTTTTT